The 3 T cell receptor beta chains below all came from one sample that was sequenced in a study of identical twins. TCRdb independently ran MiXCR on the 5' RACE reads; one entry per CDR3 protein. The sample has approximately 530,000 distinct CDR3 sequences, 20% to 25% seen once. The sample was also linked to a second study, of yellow fever vaccine responses in identical twins.

Sequenced material: CD4+ T cells sorted from blood. The receptor set was obtained from a woman aged 18-30 years in good health.

This chain connects TRBV4-1 to TRBJ1-5; 10 nucleotides align to TRBD1. V lost 1 base to trimming and J lost 5 bases; unmatched junction nucleotides: 2. This CDR3 has 15 amino acids. Germline assignment: CDR1 MGHRA and CDR2 YSYEKL. CDR3 amino acids: CASSQGDRGYQPQHF. In DNA form, the CDR3 reads TGCGCCAGCAGCCAAGGGGACAGGGGATATCAGCCCCAGCATTTT.

The chain couples TRBV20-1 to TRBJ2-1; 10 bases fit TRBD2. CDR1 is DFQATT and CDR2 is SNEGSKA in the germline V gene (reference sequence). The CDR3 contains 13 residues. Trimming took 6 bases from V and 9 from J; bases not matched to a gene: 8. The CDR3 loop is CSARQTSGLEQFF. The CDR3 coding sequence is TGCAGTGCCCGCCAGACTAGCGGGCTTGAGCAGTTCTTC.

The V gene is TRBV27, the J gene TRBJ2-5, with 9 nucleotides matching TRBD2. With 1 base clipped from V and 4 bases from J, the junction kept 7 bases outside the gene matches. This CDR3 contains 16 residues. Germline values: CDR1 MNHEY, CDR2 SMNVEV (reference sequence). CDR3 protein: CASSLLASGIAETQYF. In nucleotides, the CDR3 is TGTGCCAGCAGTTTATTGGCTAGCGGGATAGCAGAGACCCAGTACTTC.